The 30 T cell receptor beta chains below were found in one sample sequenced in a study of cytomegalovirus exposure and HLA in healthy donors. Data came from immunoSEQ multiplex PCR; TCRdb stores just in-frame clones and leaves some out. This table has 200,000 or so clones, around 86% appearing once. The sample was PBMCs. The receptors derive from a woman aged 18-29 years in good health and CMV-seropositive.

The chain combines TRBV27 with TRBJ1-2, with 8 bases that match TRBD1. The V segment lost 6 bases and the J segment 8 bases; nucleotides outside the gene matches: 17. CDR1 MNHEY and CDR2 SMNVEV come from the germline V gene (reference sequence). The CDR3 is 16 residues long. CDR3 protein: CASRSPGTGGVWGYTF. The CDR3 DNA is TGTGCCAGCAGGAGTCCCGGGACAGGAGGGGTTTGGGGCTACACCTTC.

CDR3 amino acids: CASSSARRELRVTDTQYF. CDR3 DNA sequence: TGTGCCAGCAGCTCCGCCCGACGGGAACTGAGGGTCACAGATACGCAGTATTTT. This chain joins TRBV7-9 and TRBJ2-3; D may be TRBD2 (5 bases). Trimming left V 4 bases short and J 2 bases short, with 22 bases between. This CDR3 is 18 amino acids long. The V gene's germline CDR1 is SEHNR and CDR2 FQNEAQ (reference sequence). Full variable domain (remainder filled in from reference TRBV7-9 and TRBJ2-3): DTGVSQNPRHKITKRGQNVTFRCDPISEHNRLYWYRQTLGQGPEFLTYFQNEAQLEKSRLLSDRFSAERPKGSFSTLEIQRTEQGDSAMYLCASSSARRELRVTDTQYFGPGTRLTVL.

The chain joins TRBV30 to TRBJ2-3; D might be TRBD2 (5 bases). The CDR3 is made up of 16 amino acids. Deletions cut 0 bases from V and 4 bases from J, with 17 bases between. Germline-derived CDR1 and CDR2 are GTSNPN and SVGIG (reference sequence). DNA of the CDR3: TGTGCCTGGAGTGTACTAGGGATTCGATATCCAGATACGCAGTATTTT. This codes for CAWSVLGIRYPDTQYF. Full variable domain (rest looked up from reference TRBV30 and TRBJ2-3): SQTIHQWPATLVQPVGSPLSLECTVEGTSNPNLYWYRQAAGRGLQLLFYSVGIGQISSEVPQNLSASRPQDRQFILSSKKLLLSDSGFYLCAWSVLGIRYPDTQYFGPGTRLTVL.

This clone has a single count. The chain combines TRBV28 with TRBJ1-1; 7 bases map to TRBD1. J gave up 6 bases and V 6 bases, and 10 bases lay outside the gene matches. The germline CDR1 and CDR2 sequences are MDHEN and SYDVKM. CDR3 length equals 14 residues. The CDR3 bases are TGTGCCAGCAGGCAAACCGACAGGGTCGCTGAAGCTTTCTTT. Protein product: CASRQTDRVAEAFF.

The gene calls are TRBV15 and TRBJ2-7; D gene uncertain. V shed 0 bases and J shed 5 bases, with 14 bases lying between them. The germline V gene encodes CDR1 LNHNV and CDR2 YYDKDF (reference sequence). The CDR3 loop spans 15 amino acids. This chain's CDR3 is CATSRDKASSDEQYF. CDR3 sequence (DNA): TGTGCCACCAGCAGAGATAAAGCGAGTAGTGACGAGCAGTACTTC.

The table lists this clone with a few counts. This rearrangement joins TRBV27 to TRBJ2-7; D unresolved. CDR3 length: 12 amino acids. V gave up 5 bases and J gave up 2 bases, with 7 bases separating them. From germline, CDR1 is MNHEY and CDR2 SMNVEV (reference sequence). The CDR3 DNA reads as TGTGCCAGCAGTGCGCACGCCTACGAGCAGTACTTC. It specifies CASSAHAYEQYF.

The count of this clone is one. The chain has TRBV9 and TRBJ2-1; the match to TRBD2 covers 12 bases. The V gene end was trimmed by 0 bases and the J gene end by 10 bases; junction bases not matched to a gene: 8. The V gene's germline CDR1 is SGDLS and CDR2 YYNGEE. The CDR3 sequence is 16 residues long. Written as DNA, the CDR3 is TGTGCCAGCAGCGTAGGGCTAGCGGGAGGGCCGAGGGAGCAGTTCTTC. It specifies CASSVGLAGGPREQFF.

The chain employs TRBV7-8 and TRBJ1-1; no clear D. This CDR3 is 14 amino acids long. Germline CDR1 is SGHVS and CDR2 is FQNEAQ. V lost 5 bases to trimming and J lost 1 base, with 11 bases between them. Here the CDR3 reads CASSPGRGNTEAFF. CDR3 DNA: TGTGCCAGCAGCCCCGGACGGGGGAACACTGAAGCTTTCTTT.

The chain employs TRBV19 and TRBJ1-5, with D possibly TRBD1 on 6 matching bases. The CDR3 length is 18 residues. V gave up 0 bases and J gave up 0 bases, with 15 bases separating them. Germline V lookup: CDR1 LNHDA, CDR2 SQIVND (reference sequence). This chain's CDR3 is CASSIDPPGHRSNQPQHF. The CDR3 nucleotides are TGTGCCAGTAGTATAGATCCCCCGGGACACCGTAGCAATCAGCCCCAGCATTTT.

V usage is TRBV5-6 and J usage is TRBJ2-7, with a possible D match to TRBD1 (6 bases). Germline V gene lookup returns CDR1 SGHDT and CDR2 YYEEEE. There are 16 residues in the CDR3. Trimming took 3 bases from V and 0 from J, leaving 16 bases between them. CDR3 region: CASSYPEDSFSYEQYF. The CDR3 DNA reads TGTGCCAGCAGCTACCCTGAGGACAGTTTCTCCTACGAGCAGTACTTC. The complete variable domain, with remaining parts taken from reference TRBV5-6 and TRBJ2-7, reads DAGVTQSPTHLIKTRGQQVTLRCSPKSGHDTVSWYQQALGQGPQFIFQYYEEEERQRGNFPDRFSGHQFPNYSSELNVNALLLGDSALYLCASSYPEDSFSYEQYFGPGTRLTVT.

The V gene is TRBV29-1, the J gene TRBJ2-3; TRBD2 aligns across 13 bases. The V and J ends lost 6 bases and 4 bases, in that order; junction bases with no gene match: 7. CDR1 is SQVTM, CDR2 ANQGSEA, per germline. There are 15 residues in the CDR3. CDR3 loop: CSVRGLAGVPDTQYF. The CDR3 region has the DNA TGCAGCGTCCGCGGACTAGCGGGAGTTCCAGATACGCAGTATTTT.

V gene TRBV30 combines with J gene TRBJ1-1, with 9 bases that match TRBD1. In germline, CDR1 is GTSNPN, CDR2 SVGIG (reference sequence). The J segment lost 4 bases and the V segment lost 5 bases, leaving 14 bases of the junction unmatched. The CDR3 extends over 16 amino acids. The CDR3 is CAWGSPGTGSGTEAFF. CDR3 DNA sequence: TGTGCCTGGGGAAGTCCCGGGACAGGGTCAGGCACTGAAGCTTTCTTT.

The chain is built from TRBV6-5 and TRBJ1-1, with a weak D call TRBD1 (5 bases). V was cut by 6 bases and J by 1 base, with 12 bases left in between. In germline, CDR1 is MNHEY, CDR2 SVGAGI. The CDR3 sequence is 14 residues long. For the CDR3, the DNA is TGTGCCAGCAGCCTGACAGATACGAACACTGAAGCTTTCTTT. Its translation: CASSLTDTNTEAFF.

For this clone: One end of the junction is discordant with germline, which a read error may explain. V gene TRBV9 combines with J gene TRBJ1-1; 9 positions match TRBD1. Per germline, CDR1 SGDLS and CDR2 YYNGEE. The CDR3 sequence is 14 residues long. The CDR3 DNA reads TGTGCCAGCAGCGTAGGCCCTTCCGGGACAGGGATCCTCTTT. It specifies CASSVGPSGTGILF.

This sequence joins TRBV5-6 and TRBJ2-1; weak D call: TRBD1 (6 bases). Between the trimmed V and J ends, which lost 1 base and 8 bases, there was a span of 10 bases. CDR1 is SGHDT and CDR2 is YYEEEE in the germline V gene. The CDR3 loop spans 13 amino acids. DNA of the CDR3: TGTGCCAGCAGCTTGACAGGGTCGGATGAGCAGTTCTTC. Protein: CASSLTGSDEQFF.

The V call is TRBV5-1, the J call TRBJ2-5; D perhaps matches TRBD2 (6 bases). With 0 bases removed from V and 2 bases from J, the gap between germline ends came to 17 bases. The CDR3 sequence is 17 residues long. Germline CDR1 and CDR2: SGHRS and YFSETQ. The CDR3 DNA is TGCGCCAGCAGCTTGGGGGCGCCGGTAGCGGAGCAAGAGACCCAGTACTTC. Residues: CASSLGAPVAEQETQYF.

The chain is built from TRBV18 and TRBJ2-7; D may be TRBD2 (6 bases). The CDR3 totals 15 residues. V shed 0 bases and J shed 5 bases, with 14 bases lying between them. Germline CDR1 KGHSH, CDR2 LQKENI. CDR3 amino acids: CASSPPRASVDEQYF. The CDR3 nucleotides read TGTGCCAGCTCACCACCCCGAGCTAGCGTTGACGAGCAGTACTTC.

V and J are TRBV6-5 and TRBJ2-1, with 10 bases aligning to TRBD2. V dropped 5 bases and J dropped 9; count of bases not matched to a gene: 10. The CDR3 is 15 residues long. Germline V gene lookup returns CDR1 MNHEY and CDR2 SVGAGI. This chain's CDR3 is CASSPGASGSSEQFF. CDR3 sequence (DNA): TGTGCCAGCAGTCCAGGGGCTAGCGGGAGCAGTGAGCAGTTCTTC.

The chain employs TRBV2 and TRBJ2-1; TRBD1 aligns across 8 bases. The CDR3 is made up of 13 amino acids. The germline V gene has CDR1 SNHLY and CDR2 FYNNEI. Germline trimming cut 6 bases from V and 6 bases from J; bases unmatched to any gene: 4. CDR3 nucleotides: TGTGCCAGCAGGAGGGACAGGACCAATGAGCAGTTCTTC. Translated: CASRRDRTNEQFF.

The chain joins TRBV11-2 to TRBJ1-1, with 7 bases lining up with TRBD1. V lost 2 bases, J lost 10 bases, and 7 bases stayed unmatched. Germline assignment: CDR1 SGHAT and CDR2 FQNNGV. CDR3 length: 13 amino acids. The CDR3 DNA follows: TGTGCCAGCAGCTTAAACTTACAGGGGACAGCTTTCTTT. It specifies CASSLNLQGTAFF.

This chain links TRBV28 with TRBJ2-5, with D unresolved. Trimming stripped 6 bases from V and 5 bases from J, with 13 bases between. The CDR3 has 13 amino acids. CDR1 is MDHEN and CDR2 is SYDVKM in the germline V gene. The CDR3 loop reads CASRKLIPETQYF. The CDR3, as DNA: TGTGCCAGCAGGAAGCTGATCCCTGAGACCCAGTACTTC.

The J gene is TRBJ2-7, the V gene TRBV7-9; 7 bases align to TRBD1. Trimming took 5 bases from V and 1 from J; bases not matched to a gene: 5. The CDR3 has 14 residues. Germline V gene data show CDR1 as SEHNR and CDR2 as FQNEAQ (reference sequence). CDR3 protein: CASSPRDRSYEQYF. CDR3 coding DNA: TGTGCCAGCAGCCCCCGGGACAGATCCTACGAGCAGTACTTC.

This chain uses TRBV7-9 with TRBJ1-2; 8 positions agree with TRBD1. Germline values: CDR1 SEHNR, CDR2 FQNEAQ (reference sequence). Unmatched junction bases numbered 12, after V lost 5 bases and J lost 4 bases. The CDR3 length is 16 residues. The CDR3 reads CASSEGGTGGAYGYTF. CDR3 nucleotide sequence: TGTGCCAGCAGCGAGGGAGGGACAGGAGGGGCCTATGGCTACACCTTC.

The rearrangement uses TRBV9 and TRBJ2-6; 7 positions match TRBD2. The V and J ends lost 0 bases and 4 bases, in that order; junction bases with no gene match: 1. The CDR3 is 15 residues long. Germline loops: CDR1 SGDLS, CDR2 YYNGEE. CDR3 in amino acids: CASSVGGGGANVLTF. The CDR3 nucleotides are TGTGCCAGCAGCGTAGGGGGGGGAGGGGCCAACGTCCTGACTTTC.

The CDR3: CAWSTRTEAEQFF. CDR3 DNA sequence: TGTGCCTGGAGTACCCGGACTGAGGCTGAGCAGTTCTTC. The chain has TRBV30 and TRBJ2-1; D perhaps matches TRBD2 (5 bases). From germline, CDR1 is GTSNPN and CDR2 SVGIG (reference sequence). V lost 2 bases to trimming and J lost 9 bases, with 14 bases between them. CDR3 length equals 13 residues.

This clone was observed a single time. The chain uses TRBV4-1 and TRBJ2-7; 7 bases line up with TRBD1. Losses at the gene ends were 0 bases for V and 7 bases for J; bases not matched to a gene: 9. Germline values: CDR1 MGHRA, CDR2 YSYEKL. CDR3 length equals 15 residues. CDR3 amino acids: CASSQDPGGYREQYF. CDR3 sequence (DNA): TGCGCCAGCAGCCAAGATCCAGGGGGATATCGGGAGCAGTACTTC.

The J gene is TRBJ2-1, the V gene TRBV29-1, with 9 bases lining up with TRBD2. The trim removed 3 bases at V and 6 bases at J, leaving 9 bases unmatched. CDR3 length: 15 residues. Germline V gene data show CDR1 as SQVTM and CDR2 as ANQGSEA. The CDR3 is CSVDLPSGMINEQFF. Written as DNA, the CDR3 is TGCAGCGTTGATCTCCCTAGCGGGATGATCAATGAGCAGTTCTTC.

This chain connects TRBV9 to TRBJ1-1, with D hard to call. Germline CDR1 reads SGDLS; CDR2 reads YYNGEE. V was shortened by 0 bases and J by 6 bases, with 9 bases between the two germline ends. The CDR3 has 13 amino acids. The CDR3 region is CASSVGRTSEAFF. The CDR3 nucleotides are TGTGCCAGCAGCGTAGGGAGGACGTCTGAAGCTTTCTTT.

The chain has TRBV7-9 and TRBJ2-7; 11 nucleotides match TRBD2. This CDR3 contains 17 residues. CDR1 SEHNR and CDR2 FQNEAQ come from the germline V gene (reference sequence). With V trimmed by 0 bases and J by 2 bases, 6 bases remained unmatched. The CDR3 protein is CASSLAVTSGKPYEQYF. The CDR3 coding sequence is TGTGCCAGCAGCTTAGCTGTGACTAGCGGGAAACCCTACGAGCAGTACTTC.

The chain has TRBV4-1 and TRBJ2-2; 7 nucleotides align to TRBD2. CDR1 MGHRA and CDR2 YSYEKL come from the germline V gene. V lost 2 bases and J lost 5; bases outside the gene matches: 8. This CDR3 region has 16 residues. This CDR3 reads CASSQYSGAVTGELFF. CDR3 sequence (DNA): TGCGCCAGCAGCCAATACAGCGGGGCCGTTACCGGGGAGCTGTTTTTT.